Each of the 19 T cell receptor beta chains below was sequenced from the same sample in a study of T cells after yellow fever vaccination. TCRdb re-called the 5' RACE reads with MiXCR, one entry per CDR3 protein. The sample records about 73,000 distinct CDR3 sequences, around 7% being singletons. Source: CD8+ T cells sorted from PBMCs, taken on the day of the yellow fever booster vaccination. Every receptor here comes from a man aged 30 to 39 who received the YFV17D yellow fever vaccine.

This clonotype was detected a few times. V is TRBV9 and J is TRBJ2-7; D gene unclear. The germline CDR1 and CDR2 sequences are SGDLS and YYNGEE. Trimming took off 4 bases at V and 7 bases at J, with 12 bases between the two ends. This CDR3 is built from 12 residues. The CDR3 region has the DNA TGTGCCAGCAGCCCAAATAGCTGGGAGCAGTACTTC. Translated: CASSPNSWEQYF.

Ten or more counts support this clonotype. The chain links TRBV6-2 or TRBV6-3 to TRBJ2-1; weak D call: TRBD2 (5 bases). The V gene lost 6 bases and the J gene lost 3 bases, with 12 bases spanning the gap. Germline assignment: CDR1 MNHEY and CDR2 SVGEGT. The CDR3 spans 14 residues. The CDR3 region has the DNA TGTGCCAGCAGCACCGGTGGGAGCTACAATGAGCAGTTCTTC. Its translation: CASSTGGSYNEQFF.

This clonotype was seen more than once but under ten times. The chain joins TRBV7-6 to TRBJ1-2; the match to TRBD1 covers 10 bases. The CDR3 sequence is 18 residues long. V gave up 4 bases and J gave up 4 bases; unmatched junction bases: 15. Germline assignment: CDR1 SGHVS and CDR2 FNYEAQ. Here the CDR3 reads CASSSPKFGTGEFYGYTF. CDR3 DNA sequence: TGTGCCAGCAGCTCCCCTAAGTTCGGGACAGGGGAATTCTATGGCTACACCTTC.

This clonotype was counted only a few times. The J gene is TRBJ2-3, the V gene TRBV11-2; 9 bases are shared with TRBD2. Per germline, CDR1 SGHAT and CDR2 FQNNGV. The CDR3 runs 17 residues. Unmatched junction bases numbered 7, after V lost 0 bases and J lost 3 bases. CDR3 sequence: CASSLDPLAGITDTQYF. The CDR3 DNA sequence: TGTGCCAGCAGCTTAGATCCCCTAGCGGGGATTACAGATACGCAGTATTTT.

This clonotype showed up just once. Being one base from a much bigger clone, this may be a read error. The rearrangement links TRBV4-3 to TRBJ2-7; 9 bases line up with TRBD2. This CDR3 has 15 residues. Germline V gives CDR1 LGHNA, CDR2 YSLEER. V was pared by 2 bases and J by 3 bases, with 5 bases of the junction left unmatched. The CDR3 is CASSQLAGGYYEQYF. The CDR3 DNA reads TGCGCCAGCAGCCAACTTGCGGGAGGGTACTACGAGCAGTACTTC.

This clonotype was observed a handful of times. The chain carries TRBV20-1 and TRBJ2-7, with D possibly TRBD2 on 6 matching bases. This CDR3 has 16 amino acids. Germline loops: CDR1 DFQATT, CDR2 SNEGSKA (reference sequence). The V end was cut by 0 bases, the J end by 2 bases, with 17 bases between. This CDR3 is CSARDIGLARTYEQYF. The CDR3 DNA follows: TGCAGTGCTAGAGATATTGGGCTAGCGCGTACCTACGAGCAGTACTTC.

The chain recombines TRBV11-2 with TRBJ2-3; TRBD1 aligns across 8 bases. The CDR3 consists of 14 residues. V lost 7 bases and J lost 7; bases outside the gene matches: 10. Germline CDR1 reads SGHAT; CDR2 reads FQNNGV. CDR3 residues: CASTLTGVINTQYF. The CDR3 nucleotides are TGTGCCAGCACCCTGACAGGGGTAATAAATACGCAGTATTTT.

This clonotype occurred a few times. The genes are TRBV2 and TRBJ2-2, with unresolved D. V was clipped by 3 bases and J by 7 bases, with 15 bases between them. The germline V gene has CDR1 SNHLY and CDR2 FYNNEI. This CDR3 is built from 15 residues. CDR3 DNA sequence: TGTGCCAGCAGTGATCCGGACCGGCTCCTCGGGGAGCTGTTTTTT. It yields the protein CASSDPDRLLGELFF.

The V and J genes are TRBV29-1 and TRBJ2-1; 7 nucleotides line up with TRBD1. Germline CDR1 is SQVTM and CDR2 is ANQGSEA. The CDR3 is made up of 13 amino acids. Trimming at V came to 7 bases and at J to 2 bases, leaving 5 bases not matched to a gene. The CDR3 is CSAVGGPYNEQFF. The CDR3 DNA reads TGCAGCGCTGTAGGGGGCCCCTACAATGAGCAGTTCTTC.

This clonotype has a count of ten or more. V usage is TRBV20-1 and J usage is TRBJ1-6; D not certain. CDR1 is DFQATT and CDR2 is SNEGSKA in the germline V gene (reference sequence). The CDR3 extends over 8 amino acids. The CDR3 DNA follows: TGCAGCGTTTCACCCCTCCACTTT. Protein product: CSVSPLHF.

The gene calls are TRBV14 and TRBJ1-3, with TRBD1 matching 7 bases. CDR1 and CDR2 from the germline V gene are SGHDN and FVKESK. J was trimmed by 0 bases and V by 2 bases; bases with no gene match: 7. This CDR3 has 17 amino acids. The chain's CDR3 is CASSQIGTEYSGNTIYF. In DNA, the CDR3 is TGTGCCAGCAGCCAAATCGGGACAGAGTACTCTGGAAACACCATATATTTT.

In its sample, this clonotype was seen many times. The V and J genes are TRBV3-1 and TRBJ2-3, with 7 positions matching TRBD2. The CDR3 has 17 amino acids. Germline V lookup: CDR1 LGHDT, CDR2 YNNKEL (reference sequence). V gave up 0 bases and J gave up 0 bases; unmatched junction bases: 6. The CDR3 sequence: CASSQEIGAGSTDTQYF. In nucleotides, the CDR3 is TGTGCCAGCAGCCAAGAAATAGGAGCGGGAAGCACAGATACGCAGTATTTT.

Ten or more counts support this clonotype. The chain has TRBV5-1 and TRBJ2-2; D might be TRBD2 (5 bases). CDR1 is SGHRS, CDR2 YFSETQ, per germline. The V end lost 0 bases, the J end lost 0 bases, and 9 bases lay between the germline ends. The CDR3 has 16 amino acids. Here the CDR3 DNA reads TGCGCCAGCAGCTTGGAGTTAGCGACGAACACCGGGGAGCTGTTTTTT. Residues: CASSLELATNTGELFF.

In its sample, this clonotype was seen a few times. The chain uses TRBV5-1 and TRBJ2-5, with 7 bases identical to TRBD2. The J segment lost 1 base and the V segment lost 7 bases, leaving 19 bases of the junction unmatched. The CDR3 is made up of 18 amino acids. Germline CDR1 is SGHRS and CDR2 is YFSETQ. The DNA of the CDR3 is TGCGCCAGCCTCCAAGGCCTAGCGGCCAACCGGCGCCAAGAGACCCAGTACTTC. It encodes CASLQGLAANRRQETQYF.

The V call is TRBV12-3 or TRBV12-4, the J call TRBJ2-7, with 8 bases fitting TRBD1. V dropped 4 bases and J dropped 5; count of bases not matched to a gene: 7. The CDR3 runs 14 residues. CDR3 residues: CASSSLGQVNEQYF. Here the CDR3 DNA reads TGTGCCAGCAGTTCCCTGGGACAGGTTAACGAGCAGTACTTC.

This clonotype was counted between two and nine times. The V and J genes are TRBV28 and TRBJ1-4; maybe TRBD1 (5 bases). Germline values: CDR1 MDHEN, CDR2 SYDVKM. V was pared by 7 bases and J by 6 bases, with 15 bases between. The CDR3 runs 14 residues. CDR3 in amino acids: CASIQGGGDEKLFF. In DNA, the CDR3 is TGTGCCAGCATCCAGGGCGGAGGGGATGAAAAACTGTTTTTT.

Ten or more counts support this clonotype. V usage is TRBV12-3 or TRBV12-4 and J usage is TRBJ2-2, with D possibly matching TRBD2 (5 bases). Between the trimmed V and J ends, which lost 6 bases and 0 bases, there was a span of 8 bases. This CDR3 is built from 14 residues. CDR3 nucleotide sequence: TGTGCCAGCAGCCCGGACTCGAACACCGGGGAGCTGTTTTTT. Translation gives CASSPDSNTGELFF.

Many counts were recorded for this clonotype. The chain recombines TRBV29-1 with TRBJ2-4; the match to TRBD1 covers 10 bases. Germline V gene lookup returns CDR1 SQVTM and CDR2 ANQGSEA. CDR3 size: 13 residues. Losses at the gene ends were 7 bases for V and 7 bases for J; bases not matched to a gene: 7. The DNA for the CDR3 is TGCAGCGCTGGGGGGGACAGGGGTAACATTCAGTACTTC. Its translation: CSAGGDRGNIQYF.

With regard to this clonotype: This may stem from a read error, because a much larger clone lies one nucleotide away. This sequence joins TRBV27 and TRBJ1-1; maybe TRBD1 (6 bases). The CDR3 length is 16 residues. In germline, CDR1 is MNHEY, CDR2 SMNVEV (reference sequence). The V end lost 5 bases, the J end lost 4 bases, and 20 bases lay between the germline ends. CDR3 nucleotide sequence: TGTGCCAGCAGTCCTTCGATGGAACAGGGTGGCACTGAAGCTTTCTTT. Its protein is CASSPSMEQGGTEAFF.